These 30 T cell receptor beta chains were all obtained from the same sample, sequenced in a study of identical twins. TCRdb fed the 5' RACE reads into MiXCR, producing one record per CDR3 protein. The sample contains 1.5 million to 2 million distinct CDR3 sequences, about 32% of which appear only once. Sequenced: cord blood. The receptors were gathered from a newborn girl in good health.

The sample holds a few counts of this clonotype. The chain combines TRBV5-8 with TRBJ2-1; 9 positions match TRBD2. The J segment lost 0 bases and the V segment lost 2 bases, leaving 15 bases of the junction unmatched. The germline gives CDR1 SGHTS, CDR2 YDEGEE. CDR3 length: 20 amino acids. This CDR3 reads CASSFFSGLAGPSSYNEQFF. The CDR3 DNA sequence: TGTGCCAGCAGCTTTTTCAGTGGGCTAGCGGGACCGAGCTCCTACAATGAGCAGTTCTTC.

V gene TRBV20-1 combines with J gene TRBJ2-7; the match to TRBD1 covers 8 bases. The CDR3 extends over 12 amino acids. V lost 6 bases to trimming and J lost 4 bases; unmatched junction nucleotides: 5. Per germline, CDR1 DFQATT and CDR2 SNEGSKA (reference sequence). The CDR3 DNA follows: TGCAGTGCCCATACAGGGGGGTACGAGCAGTACTTC. It translates to CSAHTGGYEQYF.

J is TRBJ2-5 and V is TRBV20-1, with D unclear. The J call may not be correct, given that the DNA end is closer to TRBJ2-7. CDR1 is DFQATT and CDR2 is SNEGSKA in the germline V gene (reference sequence). This CDR3 spans 13 amino acids. This CDR3 reads CSAGRAVPLEQYF. CDR3 sequence (DNA): TGCAGTGCGGGCCGTGCGGTCCCCCTCGAGCAGTACTTC.

The chain has TRBV2 and TRBJ1-2; D gene unclear. This CDR3 region has 12 residues. The V end was cut by 6 bases, the J end by 4 bases, with 9 bases between. The V gene's germline CDR1 is SNHLY and CDR2 FYNNEI. This CDR3 is CASRENSYGYTF. CDR3 coding DNA: TGTGCCAGCAGAGAGAACAGCTATGGCTACACCTTC.

The chain uses TRBV5-1 and TRBJ1-5, with TRBD1 identical over 12 bases. J lost 7 bases, V lost 4 bases, and 6 bases had no gene match. The CDR3 loop spans 15 amino acids. The germline V gene has CDR1 SGHRS and CDR2 YFSETQ. The CDR3: CASSVSGTGGQPQHF. The CDR3 bases are TGCGCCAGCAGCGTAAGTGGGACAGGGGGCCAGCCCCAGCATTTT.

The chain recombines TRBV6-6 with TRBJ2-5; 9 positions match TRBD1. Near its end, the DNA agrees better with TRBJ2-7, so the J call may be wrong. CDR1 is MNHNY and CDR2 is SVGAGI in the germline V gene (reference sequence). This CDR3 is 14 amino acids long. CDR3: CASSSGTGKGEQYF. The CDR3 DNA sequence: TGTGCCAGCAGTTCTGGGACAGGGAAGGGCGAGCAGTACTTC.

The V and J genes are TRBV20-1 and TRBJ2-3; 7 positions match TRBD2. CDR1 and CDR2 (germline): DFQATT, SNEGSKA (reference sequence). CDR3 length equals 16 residues. After removal of 2 bases from V and 3 bases from J, the junction contained 11 bases not matched to a gene. The CDR3 DNA is TGCAGTGCTAGACGACGCGGGGGACGTTGGACAGATACGCAGTATTTT. Translated, it gives CSARRRGGRWTDTQYF.

About this clonotype itself: One end of the junction varies from germline; a read error may be responsible. The rearrangement links TRBV12-3 or TRBV12-4 to TRBJ1-1; D uncertain. The CDR3 has 15 residues. The CDR3: CAGSLVRARSTEAFF. The CDR3 DNA reads TGTGCCGGCAGTTTAGTTCGGGCCAGAAGCACTGAAGCTTTCTTT.

The chain has TRBV2 and TRBJ1-1, with D perhaps TRBD1 (5 bases). CDR1 and CDR2 (germline): SNHLY, FYNNEI. CDR3 length: 13 amino acids. Trimming removed 5 bases from V and 4 bases from J, with 11 bases in between. CDR3 bases: TGTGCCAGCAGTTCGGGGAGGGGCACTGAAGCTTTCTTT. It specifies CASSSGRGTEAFF.

The CDR3 coding sequence is TGTGCCAGTAGTCCACAGGGGGCGAGGGGGCAAAATGAGCAGTACTTC. Its protein is CASSPQGARGQNEQYF. J is TRBJ2-5 and V is TRBV19; 9 bases agree with TRBD1. Germline lookup yields CDR1 LNHDA and CDR2 SQIVND (reference sequence). V lost 5 bases and J lost 11; bases outside the gene matches: 18. The CDR3 is 16 residues long.

The genes are TRBV7-2 and TRBJ1-5; no reliable D call. Germline CDR1 SGHTA, CDR2 FQGNSA. This CDR3 has 15 residues. The V and J ends lost 3 bases and 0 bases respectively, with 9 bases between them. CDR3: CASSFRVNSNQPQHF. CDR3 sequence (DNA): TGTGCCAGCAGCTTCCGGGTTAATAGCAATCAGCCCCAGCATTTT.

The gene calls are TRBV11-2 and TRBJ2-3; D uncertain. Germline V gene data show CDR1 as SGHAT and CDR2 as FQNNGV. The V end lost 0 bases, the J end lost 2 bases, and 9 bases lay between the germline ends. This CDR3 has 15 residues. The DNA for the CDR3 is TGTGCCAGCAGCTTAGATTGGACGGTCACAGATACGCAGTATTTT. Translating it yields CASSLDWTVTDTQYF. Looking up the rest from reference TRBV11-2 and TRBJ2-3 gives the full variable domain: EAGVAQSPRYKIIEKRQSVAFWCNPISGHATLYWYQQILGQGPKLLIQFQNNGVVDDSQLPKDRFSAERLKGVDSTLKIQPAKLEDSAVYLCASSLDWTVTDTQYFGPGTRLTVL.

J is TRBJ1-2 and V is TRBV12-3 or TRBV12-4; 8 bases are a match to TRBD1. The length of the CDR3 is 14 residues. V lost 2 bases to trimming and J lost 4 bases; unmatched junction nucleotides: 3. CDR3 bases: TGTGCCAGCAGTTTATACGACAGGGGCTATGGCTACACCTTC. It is translated as CASSLYDRGYGYTF.

This clonotype turned up a few times. A junction end diverges from the germline sequence, so it may reflect a read error. This sequence joins TRBV28 and TRBJ2-5; the match to TRBD2 covers 7 bases. The CDR3 is 13 amino acids. Germline CDR1 is MDHEN and CDR2 is SYDVKM. For the CDR3, the DNA is TGCGCCAGCAGCTTATGGACTAGAGAGACCCAGTACTTC. Its protein product is CASSLWTRETQYF.

The chain combines TRBV6-5 with TRBJ2-1, with D maybe TRBD2 (7 bases). V shed 5 bases and J shed 8 bases, with 10 bases lying between them. Per germline, CDR1 MNHEY and CDR2 SVGAGI. This CDR3 spans 12 amino acids. The CDR3 spells CASSGRGDEQFF. CDR3 in DNA: TGTGCCAGCAGTGGGAGGGGGGATGAGCAGTTCTTC.

This clonotype has ten or more counts. V is TRBV28 and J is TRBJ2-5, with a possible D match to TRBD1 (6 bases). CDR1 is MDHEN and CDR2 is SYDVKM in the germline V gene. CDR3 length: 13 amino acids. Trimming cost V 2 bases and J 4 bases, with 8 bases left between them. DNA of the CDR3: TGTGCCAGCAGTTTAGGACAGTTAGAGACCCAGTACTTC. Its translation: CASSLGQLETQYF.

The CDR3 loop reads CASRPPGTTDNEQFF. The CDR3 DNA is TGTGCCAGCAGGCCTCCCGGGACTACCGACAATGAGCAGTTCTTC. The rearrangement links TRBV3-1 to TRBJ2-1; 7 nucleotides line up with TRBD2. The CDR3 contains 15 residues. V shed 6 bases, J shed 5 bases, and the junction held 10 bases outside the gene matches. From germline, CDR1 is LGHDT and CDR2 YNNKEL (reference sequence).

The chain recombines TRBV24-1 with TRBJ1-2; a weak D match, TRBD1 (5 bases). V was pared by 2 bases and J by 6 bases, with 15 bases between. Germline V gene sequence: CDR1 KGHDR, CDR2 SFDVKD. This CDR3 region has 15 residues. The CDR3: CATSDSLSRADGYTF. The CDR3 bases are TGTGCCACCAGTGATTCCCTCAGCAGGGCGGATGGCTACACCTTC.

The chain employs TRBV27 and TRBJ2-4, with D unclear. This CDR3 spans 16 amino acids. The V end was cut by 6 bases, the J end by 3 bases, with 18 bases between. Per the germline V gene, CDR1 is MNHEY and CDR2 is SMNVEV (reference sequence). The CDR3 DNA follows: TGTGCCAGCAGCCCCTATACGGCCCGAGACAAAAACATTCAGTACTTC. As protein: CASSPYTARDKNIQYF.

The V call is TRBV28, the J call TRBJ2-5; D uncertain. V was clipped by 6 bases and J by 11 bases, with 10 bases between them. The CDR3 loop spans 10 amino acids. Germline V gene lookup returns CDR1 MDHEN and CDR2 SYDVKM. CDR3 sequence (DNA): TGTGCCAGCAGCACGGATGAGCAGTACTTC. Translation: CASSTDEQYF.

A few counts support this clonotype. The V call is TRBV5-1, the J call TRBJ2-6, with D unclear. The CDR3 extends over 16 amino acids. CDR1 is SGHRS, CDR2 YFSETQ, per germline. The V gene lost 1 base and the J gene lost 3 bases, with 11 bases spanning the gap. This CDR3 is CASSLPSSGGANVLTF. The CDR3 DNA reads as TGCGCCAGCAGCTTGCCGTCCTCTGGTGGGGCCAACGTCCTGACTTTC.

This clonotype was recorded a few times. The rearrangement links TRBV29-1 to TRBJ2-7, with D perhaps given as TRBD1 or TRBD2 (5 bases each). The V gene's germline CDR1 is SQVTM and CDR2 ANQGSEA. V lost 0 bases to trimming and J lost 11 bases, with 8 bases between them. This CDR3 is 10 amino acids long. CDR3 amino acids: CSVEDRDEYF. DNA for the CDR3: TGCAGCGTTGAAGACAGGGACGAGTACTTC.

For the CDR3, the DNA is TGTGCCAGCAGCTTTAGGGAGGGCCACACAGATACGCAGTATTTT. Translating gives CASSFREGHTDTQYF. The chain couples TRBV5-5 to TRBJ2-3, with TRBD2 matching over 7 bases. CDR1 and CDR2 (germline): SGHKS, YYEKEE (reference sequence). This CDR3 comprises 15 residues. The trim removed 2 bases at V and 2 bases at J, leaving 5 bases unmatched.

In this sample, this clonotype turned up a few times. The chain has TRBV18 and TRBJ2-1; D ambiguous. Germline CDR1 is KGHSH and CDR2 is LQKENI. V was cut by 8 bases and J by 9 bases, with 14 bases left in between. The CDR3 runs 12 residues. CDR3 DNA: TGTGCCAGCGCATCCCCCGCCCGTGAGCAGTTCTTC. This gives the protein CASASPAREQFF.

The V and J genes are TRBV3-1 and TRBJ2-7; D might be TRBD2 (5 bases). Trimming took off 1 base at V and 3 bases at J, with 13 bases between the two ends. This CDR3 comprises 15 residues. CDR1 and CDR2 (germline): LGHDT, YNNKEL (reference sequence). The CDR3 DNA is TGTGCCAGCAGCCAAGGGGGAGTGTACTTCTACGAGCAGTACTTC. Translated, it gives CASSQGGVYFYEQYF.

The rearrangement links TRBV6-1 to TRBJ1-5; D gene uncertain. Per the germline V gene, CDR1 is MNHNS and CDR2 is SASEGT. V was pared by 0 bases and J by 6 bases, with 6 bases between. The CDR3 sequence is 13 residues long. The CDR3 is CASSEAGIQPQHF. In DNA form, the CDR3 reads TGTGCCAGCAGTGAAGCCGGGATTCAGCCCCAGCATTTT.

V and J are TRBV2 and TRBJ1-2; D perhaps matches TRBD1 (5 bases). This CDR3 has 14 residues. From germline, CDR1 is SNHLY and CDR2 FYNNEI. Between the trimmed V and J ends, which lost 7 bases and 2 bases, there was a span of 14 bases. CDR3 residues: CASTGLGPNYGYTF. CDR3 DNA: TGTGCCAGCACGGGTTTGGGGCCGAACTATGGCTACACCTTC. Full variable domain (outside the CDR3, taken from reference TRBV2 and TRBJ1-2): EPEVTQTPSHQVTQMGQEVILRCVPISNHLYFYWYRQILGQKVEFLVSFYNNEISEKSEIFDDQFSVERPDGSNFTLKIRSTKLEDSAMYFCASTGLGPNYGYTFGSGTRLTVV.

J is TRBJ2-3 and V is TRBV20-1; D gene unclear. The V end lost 5 bases, the J end lost 1 base, and 10 bases lay between the germline ends. This CDR3 has 13 amino acids. CDR1 and CDR2 (germline): DFQATT, SNEGSKA (reference sequence). The CDR3 nucleotides are TGCAGTGCTCTGTTGACGCGCACAGATACGCAGTATTTT. Translating it yields CSALLTRTDTQYF.

This clonotype was seen a few times. The rearrangement uses TRBV9 and TRBJ2-6; no clear D. CDR1 is SGDLS and CDR2 is YYNGEE in the germline V gene. This CDR3 is built from 16 residues. V was shortened by 0 bases and J by 0 bases, with 7 bases between the two germline ends. CDR3 bases: TGTGCCAGCAGCGTAGGAATGAGCTCTGGGGCCAACGTCCTGACTTTC. Protein sequence: CASSVGMSSGANVLTF.

This chain uses TRBV14 with TRBJ1-2; D is unclear. V was cut by 1 base and J by 12 bases, with 9 bases left in between. Germline V gene data show CDR1 as SGHDN and CDR2 as FVKESK. The CDR3 totals 11 residues. CDR3 in DNA: TGTGCCAGCAGCCAAGCCGTGCCACACACCTTC. Translated, it gives CASSQAVPHTF.